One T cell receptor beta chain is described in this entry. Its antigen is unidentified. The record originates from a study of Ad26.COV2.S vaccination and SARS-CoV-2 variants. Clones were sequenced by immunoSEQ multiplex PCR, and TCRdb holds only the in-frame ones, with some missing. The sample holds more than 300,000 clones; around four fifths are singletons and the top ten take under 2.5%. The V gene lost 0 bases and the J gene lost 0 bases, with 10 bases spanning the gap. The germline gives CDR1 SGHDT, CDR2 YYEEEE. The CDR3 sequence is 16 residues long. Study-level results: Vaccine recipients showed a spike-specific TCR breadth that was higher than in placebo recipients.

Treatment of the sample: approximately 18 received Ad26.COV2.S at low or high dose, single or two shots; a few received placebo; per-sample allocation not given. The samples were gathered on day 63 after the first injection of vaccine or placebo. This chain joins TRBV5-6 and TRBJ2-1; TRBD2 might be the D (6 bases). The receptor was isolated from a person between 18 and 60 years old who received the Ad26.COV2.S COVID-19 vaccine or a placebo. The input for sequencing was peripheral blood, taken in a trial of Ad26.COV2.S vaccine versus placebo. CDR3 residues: CASSLVEGSSYNEQFF. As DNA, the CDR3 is TGTGCCAGCAGCTTGGTGGAGGGCAGCTCCTACAATGAGCAGTTCTTC.